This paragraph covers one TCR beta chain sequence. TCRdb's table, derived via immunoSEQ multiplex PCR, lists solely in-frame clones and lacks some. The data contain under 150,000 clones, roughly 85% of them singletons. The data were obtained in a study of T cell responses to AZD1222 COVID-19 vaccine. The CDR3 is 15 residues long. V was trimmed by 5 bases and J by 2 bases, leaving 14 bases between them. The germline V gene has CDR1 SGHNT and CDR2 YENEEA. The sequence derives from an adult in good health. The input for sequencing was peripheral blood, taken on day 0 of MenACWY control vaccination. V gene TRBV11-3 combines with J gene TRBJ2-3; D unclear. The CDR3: CASSAMGPPTDTQYF. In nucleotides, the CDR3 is TGTGCCAGCAGCGCCATGGGCCCCCCCACAGATACGCAGTATTTT.